These 20 T cell receptor beta chains were all obtained from the same sample, sequenced in a study of shared clonotypes between healthy human individuals. The table came from immunoSEQ multiplex PCR; TCRdb's copy has only in-frame clones and leaves some out. The data hold 740,000 or so clones, with around 73% observed a single time. Specimen: memory CD4+ T cells sorted from blood. Regarding subset: CD45RA-negative fraction. The receptors come from a young woman in good health.

This chain uses TRBV2 with TRBJ1-4, with 7 bases matching TRBD1. V lost 6 bases to trimming and J lost 5 bases; unmatched junction nucleotides: 9. Germline loops: CDR1 SNHLY, CDR2 FYNNEI. The CDR3 is made up of 15 amino acids. Here the CDR3 reads CASRETGTENEKLFF. CDR3 nucleotides: TGTGCCAGCAGAGAAACCGGGACAGAGAATGAAAAACTGTTTTTT.

This clone showed up just a few times. The rearrangement uses TRBV6-5 and TRBJ2-3; D may correspond to TRBD1 or TRBD2 (6 bases each). Trimming cost V 0 bases and J 5 bases, with 15 bases left between them. Germline V lookup: CDR1 MNHEY, CDR2 SVGAGI. This CDR3 region has 16 residues. Here the CDR3 reads CASSYSSIGGKDTQYF. The DNA of the CDR3 is TGTGCCAGCAGTTACTCGAGTATAGGGGGGAAAGATACGCAGTATTTT.

The chain links TRBV28 to TRBJ2-1; no firm D call. This CDR3 contains 15 residues. Germline CDR1 reads MDHEN; CDR2 reads SYDVKM. Trimming cost V 3 bases and J 0 bases, with 9 bases left between them. The CDR3 DNA sequence: TGTGCCAGCAGTTTTATAGAGAGCTCCTACAATGAGCAGTTCTTC. Amino acids: CASSFIESSYNEQFF.

The V gene is TRBV7-7, the J gene TRBJ2-5, with TRBD2 matching over 10 bases. V dropped 2 bases and J dropped 5; count of bases not matched to a gene: 5. Per germline, CDR1 SSHAT and CDR2 FNYEAQ (reference sequence). CDR3 length: 15 amino acids. The CDR3 spells CASSLSSGSLETQYF. DNA of the CDR3: TGTGCCAGCAGCTTATCTAGCGGGAGCCTGGAGACCCAGTACTTC.

The J gene is TRBJ1-2, the V gene TRBV14; weak D call: TRBD1 (5 bases). This CDR3 spans 14 amino acids. V gave up 4 bases and J gave up 6 bases, with 15 bases separating them. Germline assignment: CDR1 SGHDN and CDR2 FVKESK. The CDR3 reads CASSPMRQFDGYTF. The DNA of the CDR3 is TGTGCCAGCAGCCCAATGCGACAGTTTGATGGCTACACCTTC.

The chain is built from TRBV28 and TRBJ2-5; the D is unclear. The V end lost 2 bases, the J end lost 1 base, and 8 bases lay between the germline ends. Germline V CDR1 and CDR2: MDHEN, SYDVKM. The CDR3 loop spans 14 amino acids. Here the CDR3 reads CASSLNGVQETQYF. The CDR3 nucleotides are TGTGCCAGCAGTTTAAATGGCGTCCAAGAGACCCAGTACTTC.

About this clone: Other DNA variants within this sample encode the same CDR3. This chain joins TRBV5-1 and TRBJ2-3, with no clear D. Per germline, CDR1 SGHRS and CDR2 YFSETQ. The CDR3 is 15 residues long. Between the trimmed V and J ends, which lost 0 bases and 0 bases, there was a span of 8 bases. CDR3 in amino acids: CASSLATVSTDTQYF. DNA of the CDR3: TGCGCCAGCAGCTTGGCCACAGTAAGCACAGATACGCAGTATTTT.

The chain joins TRBV18 to TRBJ1-2; TRBD1 might be the D (6 bases). V lost 4 bases and J lost 2, with 14 bases in between. The germline gives CDR1 KGHSH, CDR2 LQKENI. The CDR3 loop spans 15 amino acids. The CDR3 coding sequence is TGTGCCAGCTCACAAGAACGGACAGCCAACTATGGCTACACCTTC. It encodes CASSQERTANYGYTF. The variable domain in full, completed from reference TRBV18 and TRBJ1-2, reads NAGVMQNPRHLVRRRGQEARLRCSPMKGHSHVYWYRQLPEEGLKFMVYLQKENIIDESGMPKERFSAEFPKEGPSILRIQQVVRGDSAAYFCASSQERTANYGYTFGSGTRLTVV.

This chain links TRBV21-1 with TRBJ2-7; the tabulated D call, TRBD2, remains unverified against the DNA. TRBV21-1 is shown as a pseudogene. This CDR3 spans 16 amino acids. CDR3 in DNA: TGTGCCAGCAGCAAAGACCGGCGGGACGGGGTTTGGGAGCAGTACTTC. Protein product: CASSKDRRDGVWEQYF.

This clone has a handful of counts. The chain recombines TRBV28 with TRBJ2-7, with D uncertain. The CDR3 sequence is 12 residues long. Germline values: CDR1 MDHEN, CDR2 SYDVKM. V lost 10 bases, J lost 0 bases, and 10 bases lay in between. In DNA form, the CDR3 reads TGTGCCACCAGGACGCTCTCCTACGAGCAGTACTTC. This translates into CATRTLSYEQYF.

In its sample, this clone was seen once. This chain uses TRBV7-9 with TRBJ2-7; 9 bases agree with TRBD2. Losses at the gene ends were 3 bases for V and 7 bases for J; bases not matched to a gene: 13. Germline V gene data show CDR1 as SEHNR and CDR2 as FQNEAQ (reference sequence). This CDR3 spans 16 amino acids. CDR3 loop: CASSFLTGTSIGEQYF. The CDR3 bases are TGTGCCAGCAGCTTTCTAACCGGGACTAGCATCGGTGAGCAGTACTTC.

V usage is TRBV6-1 and J usage is TRBJ1-2; possible D gene TRBD1, 5 bases. Per germline, CDR1 MNHNS and CDR2 SASEGT. V was shortened by 2 bases and J by 5 bases, with 12 bases between the two germline ends. The CDR3 is 14 amino acids. Here the CDR3 DNA reads TGTGCCAGCAGTGAAACTCTTAGGGGTTATGGCTACACCTTC. Translated, it gives CASSETLRGYGYTF.

The genes are TRBV29-1 and TRBJ2-2; a possible D gene is TRBD2 (6 bases). The V gene's germline CDR1 is SQVTM and CDR2 ANQGSEA. The V and J ends lost 7 bases and 0 bases respectively, with 15 bases between them. This CDR3 is 15 amino acids long. CDR3 region: CSAGGAETNTGELFF. CDR3 DNA sequence: TGCAGCGCTGGCGGGGCAGAGACGAACACCGGGGAGCTGTTTTTT.

The chain carries TRBV5-4 and TRBJ2-3; D is unclear. Trimming removed 3 bases at V and 4 bases at J, with 6 bases between. The germline CDR1 and CDR2 sequences are SGHNT and YYREEE (reference sequence). The CDR3 consists of 12 residues. The CDR3 region is CASSSGPDTQYF. The CDR3, as DNA: TGTGCCAGCAGCTCCGGCCCAGATACGCAGTATTTT.

The rearrangement links TRBV21-1 to TRBJ2-2; the DNA was not compared with TRBD1, the D call given in the table. TRBV21-1 is labeled a pseudogene. This CDR3 spans 19 amino acids. CDR3 region: CASSKPPNGLRGNTGELFF. CDR3 nucleotides: TGTGCCAGCAGCAAGCCCCCAAATGGACTCAGGGGGAACACCGGGGAGCTGTTTTTT.

This clone was seen only a few times. This chain links TRBV27 with TRBJ1-4; D may be TRBD1 (6 bases). V was cut by 3 bases and J by 0 bases, with 8 bases left in between. The CDR3 totals 15 residues. Per germline, CDR1 MNHEY and CDR2 SMNVEV (reference sequence). CDR3 in amino acids: CASSFRGATNEKLFF. The CDR3 nucleotides read TGTGCCAGCAGTTTCAGGGGTGCAACTAATGAAAAACTGTTTTTT.

This chain joins TRBV19 and TRBJ2-5; weak D call: TRBD2 (5 bases). Germline values: CDR1 LNHDA, CDR2 SQIVND (reference sequence). The CDR3 contains 15 residues. V lost 4 bases, J lost 5 bases, and 17 bases lay in between. As DNA, the CDR3 is TGTGCCAGTAGTACCCGCCGAACTAGGGATGAGACCCAGTACTTC. This sequence encodes CASSTRRTRDETQYF. The whole variable domain, remainder taken from reference TRBV19 and TRBJ2-5, is DGGITQSPKYLFRKEGQNVTLSCEQNLNHDAMYWYRQDPGQGLRLIYYSQIVNDFQKGDIAEGYSVSREKKESFPLTVTSAQKNPTAFYLCASSTRRTRDETQYFGPGTRLLVL.

This chain joins TRBV11-2 and TRBJ2-3; D remains ambiguous. The CDR3 is 17 amino acids. The germline V gene has CDR1 SGHAT and CDR2 FQNNGV. Trimming removed 3 bases at V and 1 base at J, with 17 bases between. CDR3 residues: CASSFHRVGQRTDTQYF. In DNA, the CDR3 is TGTGCCAGCAGCTTTCATCGTGTGGGTCAGCGCACAGATACGCAGTATTTT.

The chain has TRBV5-6 and TRBJ2-1; 8 positions match TRBD2. The CDR3 extends over 15 amino acids. Per the germline V gene, CDR1 is SGHDT and CDR2 is YYEEEE. With 4 bases clipped from V and 8 bases from J, the junction kept 11 bases outside the gene matches. CDR3 DNA sequence: TGTGCCAGCAGCCCCGTGGCGGGAGGTAGATATGAGCAGTTCTTC. This sequence encodes CASSPVAGGRYEQFF.

This clone was picked up one time. Here the CDR3 DNA reads TGCGCCAGCAGCCCCCCCCTGACAGGGGCGAACTATGGCTACACCTTC. Its protein product is CASSPPLTGANYGYTF. The chain has TRBV5-1 and TRBJ1-2, with 8 bases identical to TRBD1. With 4 bases clipped from V and 2 bases from J, the junction kept 10 bases outside the gene matches. The CDR3 contains 16 residues. CDR1 SGHRS and CDR2 YFSETQ come from the germline V gene.